This T cell receptor beta chain was recovered during a study of blood T cells in healthy people across ages. Overall study: The template switching approach captured approximately one barcoded beta molecule for every two T cells.

Alongside a J-beta primer mix, a sample-barcoded 5' primer served in a second PCR lasting about 7 to 12 cycles. TCRdb reprocessed the 5' RACE reads via MiXCR and lists one record per CDR3 protein. The table includes more than 500,000 distinct CDR3 sequences, about a quarter detected once. Trimming pared 3 bases from V and 4 bases from J, leaving 18 bases between. Germline CDR1 reads LGHNA; CDR2 reads YSLEER. This CDR3 has 16 residues. These data were also reused for a study on T cells of mothers and their children.

The TCR originated in a boy between 2 and 10 years old in good health. What was sequenced was blood. This rearrangement joins TRBV4-3 to TRBJ1-2; perhaps TRBD1 as D (5 bases). CDR3 DNA sequence: TGCGCCAGCAGCCAGAAGCGGGGCCCTCAGCTCTATGGCTACACCTTC. This sequence encodes CASSQKRGPQLYGYTF.